This TCR beta chain was obtained from a study of blood T cell repertoires in COVID-19. This clone has a single count. Only in-frame clones appear in the TCRdb table, and some are missing; sequencing was by immunoSEQ multiplex PCR. The table has 200,000 or so clones, less than 90% seen once. The V segment lost 5 bases and the J segment 5 bases; nucleotides outside the gene matches: 7. The CDR3 loop spans 15 amino acids. Per the germline V gene, CDR1 is MNHEY and CDR2 is SMNVEV (reference sequence). The sequenced material came from peripheral blood. The receptor was derived from a man between 65 and 85 years old with active or convalescent COVID-19. The gene calls are TRBV27 and TRBJ1-1; 11 bases are a match to TRBD1. Here the CDR3 reads CASSHGQGAGTEAFF. CDR3 nucleotides: TGTGCCAGCAGTCACGGACAGGGGGCGGGTACTGAAGCTTTCTTT.